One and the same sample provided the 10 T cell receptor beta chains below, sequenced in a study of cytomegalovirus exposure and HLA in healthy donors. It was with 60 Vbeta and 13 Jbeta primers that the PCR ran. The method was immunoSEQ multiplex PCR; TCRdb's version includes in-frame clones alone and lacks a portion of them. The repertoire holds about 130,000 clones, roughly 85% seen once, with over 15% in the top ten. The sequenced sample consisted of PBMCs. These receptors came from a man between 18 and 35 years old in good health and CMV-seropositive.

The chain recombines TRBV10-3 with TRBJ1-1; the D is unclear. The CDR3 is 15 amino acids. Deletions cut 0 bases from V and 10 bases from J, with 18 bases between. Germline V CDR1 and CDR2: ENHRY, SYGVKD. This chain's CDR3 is CAISESEGPGVVAFF. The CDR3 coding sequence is TGTGCCATCAGTGAGTCCGAAGGGCCCGGGGTTGTAGCTTTCTTT.

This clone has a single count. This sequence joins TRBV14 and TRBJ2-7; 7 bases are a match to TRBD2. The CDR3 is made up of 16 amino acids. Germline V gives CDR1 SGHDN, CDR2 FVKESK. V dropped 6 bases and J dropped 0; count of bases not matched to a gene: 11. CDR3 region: CASSHMTSWLSYEQYF. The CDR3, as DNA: TGTGCCAGCAGTCATATGACTAGCTGGCTCTCCTACGAGCAGTACTTC.

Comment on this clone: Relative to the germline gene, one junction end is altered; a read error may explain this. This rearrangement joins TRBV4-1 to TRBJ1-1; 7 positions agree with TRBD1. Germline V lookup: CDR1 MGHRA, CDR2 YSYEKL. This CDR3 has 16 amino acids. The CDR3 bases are TGTGCCAGCAGCCAAGTTGGGGACAGTCATAGTACTGAAGCTTTCTTT. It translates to CASSQVGDSHSTEAFF.

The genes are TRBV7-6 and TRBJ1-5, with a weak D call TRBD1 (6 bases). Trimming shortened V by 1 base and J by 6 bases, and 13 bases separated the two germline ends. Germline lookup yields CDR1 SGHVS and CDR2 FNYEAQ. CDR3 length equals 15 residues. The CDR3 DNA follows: TGTGCCAGCAGCTTAGACCAGGGGTGGGGTCAGCCCCAGCATTTT. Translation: CASSLDQGWGQPQHF.

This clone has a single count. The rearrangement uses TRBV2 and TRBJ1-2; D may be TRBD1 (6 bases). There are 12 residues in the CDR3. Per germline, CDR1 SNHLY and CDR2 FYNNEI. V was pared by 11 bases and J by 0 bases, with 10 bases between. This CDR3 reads CAVGGANYGYTF. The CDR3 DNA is TGTGCCGTAGGGGGGGCTAACTATGGCTACACCTTC.

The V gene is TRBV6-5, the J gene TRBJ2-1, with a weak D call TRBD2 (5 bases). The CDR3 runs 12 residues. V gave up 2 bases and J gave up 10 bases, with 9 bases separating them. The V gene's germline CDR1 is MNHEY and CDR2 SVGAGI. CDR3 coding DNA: TGTGCCAGCAGTTACGGGTTAGCGGAGCAGTTCTTC. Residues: CASSYGLAEQFF.

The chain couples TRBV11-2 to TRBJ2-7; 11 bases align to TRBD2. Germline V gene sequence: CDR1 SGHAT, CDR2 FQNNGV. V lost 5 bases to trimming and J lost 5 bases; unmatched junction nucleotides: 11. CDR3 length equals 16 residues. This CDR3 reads CASSIIAGGPPDEQYF. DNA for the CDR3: TGTGCCAGCAGCATCATAGCGGGGGGGCCTCCGGACGAGCAGTACTTC.

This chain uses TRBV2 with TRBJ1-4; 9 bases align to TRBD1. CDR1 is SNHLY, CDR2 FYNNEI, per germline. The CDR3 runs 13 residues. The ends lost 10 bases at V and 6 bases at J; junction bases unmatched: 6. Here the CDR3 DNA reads TGTGCCACCCGGGACAGGGAACATGAAAAACTGTTTTTT. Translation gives CATRDREHEKLFF.

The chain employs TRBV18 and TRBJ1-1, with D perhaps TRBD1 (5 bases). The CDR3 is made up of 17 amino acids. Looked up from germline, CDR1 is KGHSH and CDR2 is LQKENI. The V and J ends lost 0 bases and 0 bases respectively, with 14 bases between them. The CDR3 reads CASSPPGGASMNTEAFF. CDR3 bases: TGTGCCAGCTCACCACCGGGAGGGGCGTCGATGAACACTGAAGCTTTCTTT.

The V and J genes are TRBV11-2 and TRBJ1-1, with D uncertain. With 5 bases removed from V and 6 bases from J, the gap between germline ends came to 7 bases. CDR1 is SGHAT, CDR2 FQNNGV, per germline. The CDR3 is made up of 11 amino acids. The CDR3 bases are TGTGCCAGCAGCCCCCTCCCTGAAGCTTTCTTT. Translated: CASSPLPEAFF.